This record looks at one TCR beta chain sequence and its context. Its specificity is not known. The PCR made use of 60 Vbeta and 13 Jbeta primers. Generated by immunoSEQ multiplex PCR, the TCRdb table keeps only in-frame clones and is missing some. Of 130,000 or so clones in the sample, approximately 82% were seen once. The source of the sample is a study of cytomegalovirus exposure and HLA in healthy donors. V lost 7 bases and J lost 11; bases outside the gene matches: 6. Germline V lookup: CDR1 LNHDA, CDR2 SQIVND (reference sequence). This CDR3 contains 13 residues. Overall study findings and caveats: Analyzed later, association rates of TCRs varied across HLA loci, with DRB1 most and HLA-C fewest.

Input material: PBMCs. The sequence came from a woman younger than 35 in good health and CMV-seropositive. This chain links TRBV19 with TRBJ1-5; 12 bases match TRBD1. CDR3 protein: CASKGQGAVSQHF. The CDR3, as DNA: TGTGCCAGTAAGGGACAGGGGGCTGTTTCCCAGCATTTT.